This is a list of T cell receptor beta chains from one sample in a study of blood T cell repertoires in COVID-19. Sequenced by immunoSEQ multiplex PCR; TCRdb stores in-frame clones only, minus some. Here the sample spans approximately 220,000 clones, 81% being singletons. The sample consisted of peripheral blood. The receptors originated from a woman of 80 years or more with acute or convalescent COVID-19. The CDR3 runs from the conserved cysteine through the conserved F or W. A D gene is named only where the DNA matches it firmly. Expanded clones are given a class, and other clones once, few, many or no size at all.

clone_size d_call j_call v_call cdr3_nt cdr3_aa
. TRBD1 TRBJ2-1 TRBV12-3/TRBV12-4 TGTGCCAGCAGTCGGACAGGGTTTGAGCAGTTCTTC CASSRTGFEQFF
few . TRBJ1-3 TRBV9 TGTGCCAGCAGCGCCCTTAGCTCTGGAAACACCATATATTTT CASSALSSGNTIYF
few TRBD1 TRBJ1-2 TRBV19 TGTGCCAGTAGCCAGGGGGCCCGGGGCTACACCTTC CASSQGARGYTF
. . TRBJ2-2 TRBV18 TGTGCCAGCTCACCACCGAACAGGGATACCGGGGAGCTGTTTTTT CASSPPNRDTGELFF
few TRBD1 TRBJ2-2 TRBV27 TGTGCCAGCCAGGGGGTGCCGAACACCGGGGAGCTGTTTTTT CASQGVPNTGELFF
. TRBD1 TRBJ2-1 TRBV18 TGTGCCAGCTCACCTCAGACAGGGGATGAGCAGTTCTTC CASSPQTGDEQFF
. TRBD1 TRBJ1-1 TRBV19 TGTGCCAGTAGTACCACAGGACAGGCCAACACTGAAGCTTTCTTT CASSTTGQANTEAFF
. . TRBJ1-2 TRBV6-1 TGTGCCAGCAGTGATCTACAGGTAACGGCTTCTGGCTACACCTTC CASSDLQVTASGYTF
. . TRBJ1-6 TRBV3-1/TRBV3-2 TGTGCCAGCAGCCAAGGGGTTAGGAGTAATTCACCCCTCCACTTT CASSQGVRSNSPLHF
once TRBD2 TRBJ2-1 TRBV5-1 TGCGCCAGCAGCCTACCTACGGCTAGCGGTACCTACAATGAGCAGTTCTTC CASSLPTASGTYNEQFF
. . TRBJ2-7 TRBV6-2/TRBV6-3 TGTGCCAGCAGCTCCCCATCAAGGACACTATACGAGCAGTACTTC CASSSPSRTLYEQYF
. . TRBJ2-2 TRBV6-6 TGTGCCAGCTCAGTAACTAGGAACACCGGGGAGCTGTTTTTT CASSVTRNTGELFF
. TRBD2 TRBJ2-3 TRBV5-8 TGTGCCAGCAGCCAAGCGGGAGTGGCCCTTGGTACGCAGTATTTT CASSQAGVALGTQYF
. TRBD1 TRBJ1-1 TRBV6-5 TGTGCCAGCAGGGGGGACAGGGTCATGAACACTGAAGCTTTCTTT CASRGDRVMNTEAFF
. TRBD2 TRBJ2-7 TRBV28 TGTGCCATCGGGGGGGGTCCGAGCTCCTACGAGCAGTACTTC CAIGGGPSSYEQYF
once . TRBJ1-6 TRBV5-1 TGCGCCAGCAGCTTGGGGCAGAATAATTCACCCCTCCACTTT CASSLGQNNSPLHF
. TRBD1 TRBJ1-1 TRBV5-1 TGCGCCAGCAGCCCCTGGACAGGGGGGTCGGACACTGAAGCTTTCTTT CASSPWTGGSDTEAFF
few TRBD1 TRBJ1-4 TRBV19 TGTGCCAGTAGTTCCTACAGGGGTGCCACTAATGAAAAACTGTTTTTT CASSSYRGATNEKLFF
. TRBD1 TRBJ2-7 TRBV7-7 TGTGCCAGCAGCTTAGCGCAGGGACAGGGCGAGCAGTACTTC CASSLAQGQGEQYF
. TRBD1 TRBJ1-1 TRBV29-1 TGCAGCGTCTCAGGGGGAAACACTGAAGCTTTCTTT CSVSGGNTEAFF
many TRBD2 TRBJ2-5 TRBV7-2 TGTGCCAGCAGCTGGGGACTAGCGGGAGGGCGGGCCCAGTACTTC CASSWGLAGGRAQYF
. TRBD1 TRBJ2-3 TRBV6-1 TGTGCCAGCAGTGAAGCGGGGACAGGGAGCACAGATACGCAGTATTTT CASSEAGTGSTDTQYF
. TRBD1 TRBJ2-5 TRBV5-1 TGCGCCAGCAGCTTGTGGGGTAGCCGGGACAGGGGACAAGAGACCCAGTACTTC CASSLWGSRDRGQETQYF
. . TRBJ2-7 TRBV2 TGTGCCAGCATTCAGGACAGTAATAACGAGCAGTACTTC CASIQDSNNEQYF
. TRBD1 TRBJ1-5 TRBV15 TGTGCCACCAGCAGAGTACTGGACAGGGGCAATCAGCCCCAGCATTTT CATSRVLDRGNQPQHF
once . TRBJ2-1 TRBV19 TGTGCCAGTAGTCTCTCAGGATACAATGAGCAGTTCTTC CASSLSGYNEQFF
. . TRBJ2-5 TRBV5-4 TGTGCCAGCAGCAAGCTTGGTGGCGACTTGCAAGAGACCCAGTACTTC CASSKLGGDLQETQYF
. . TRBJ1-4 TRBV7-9 TGTGCCAGCAGCCTTAGAGGGACTAATGAAAAACTGTTTTTT CASSLRGTNEKLFF
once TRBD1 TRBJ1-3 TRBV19 TGTGCCAGTAGTCGATACCCCACCCGGACAGGGAGTAACACCCTCTCTGGAAACACCATATATTTT CASSRYPTRTGSNTLSGNTIYF
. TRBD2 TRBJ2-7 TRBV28 TGTGCCAGCAGCCCAGGACTAGCGGCAAACGGGCAGTACTTC CASSPGLAANGQYF
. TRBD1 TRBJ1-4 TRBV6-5 TGTGCCAGCAGCGTGGGACAGGGGGGAAAACTGTTTTTT CASSVGQGGKLFF
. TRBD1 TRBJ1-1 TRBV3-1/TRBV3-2 TGTGCCAGCAGCCAGGGGGACAGGGATGCGACTGAAGCTTTCTTT CASSQGDRDATEAFF
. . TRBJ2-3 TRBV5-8 TGTGCCAGCAGCCCGTTCCGGGGCACAGATACGCAGTATTTT CASSPFRGTDTQYF
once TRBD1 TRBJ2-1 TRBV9 TGTGCCAGCAGCATAACAGGGGGCAACCAACCCGGTGAGCAGTTCTTC CASSITGGNQPGEQFF
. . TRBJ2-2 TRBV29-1 TGCAGCGTTGAAAAATCGGGAGCCAACACCGGGGAGCTGTTTTTT CSVEKSGANTGELFF
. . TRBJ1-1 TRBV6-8 TGTGCCAGCAGTCTCCCGGGACGGGAGGGTGGGTCGGTGAACACTGAAGCTTTCTTT CASSLPGREGGSVNTEAFF
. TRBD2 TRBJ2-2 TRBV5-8 TGTGCCAGCAGCCGAGGACTAGCAGGCGGGGAGCTGTTTTTT CASSRGLAGGELFF
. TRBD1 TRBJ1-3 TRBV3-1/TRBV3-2 TGTGCCAGCAGCCCATCATCCCGGGACAGGGGGCCTTTGAGCTCTGGAAACACCATATATTTT CASSPSSRDRGPLSSGNTIYF
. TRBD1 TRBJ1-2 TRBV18 TGTGCCAGCTCACCGACGACAGGGGGCTATGGCTACACCTTC CASSPTTGGYGYTF
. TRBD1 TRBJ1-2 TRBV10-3 TGTGCCATCAGCCAGACAGGGGACTATGGCTACACCTTC CAISQTGDYGYTF
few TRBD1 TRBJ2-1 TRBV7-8 TGTGCCAGCAGCCTCCAGACAGGGGTCACCTACAATGAGCAGTTCTTC CASSLQTGVTYNEQFF
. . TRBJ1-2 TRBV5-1 TGCGCCAGCAGCTTGGTCGGCGGGGGCGACTATGGCTACACCTTC CASSLVGGGDYGYTF
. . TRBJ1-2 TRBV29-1 TGCAGCGTTGAAGTCCTGGGCGCCGGCTATGGCTACACCTTC CSVEVLGAGYGYTF
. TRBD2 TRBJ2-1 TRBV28 TGTGCCAGCAGTTCGTCCGGGACTAGCAATGAGCAGTTCTTC CASSSSGTSNEQFF
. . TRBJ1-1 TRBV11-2 TGTGCCAGCAACGGACACCTGAACACTGAAGCTTTCTTT CASNGHLNTEAFF
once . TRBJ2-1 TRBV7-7 TGTGCCAGCAGCTTAGATAGCGCTAGCTCCTACAATGAGCAGTTCTTC CASSLDSASSYNEQFF
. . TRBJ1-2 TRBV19 TGTGCCAGTAAGGTGACCGGGGGGGGCCTCAACTATGGCTACACCTTC CASKVTGGGLNYGYTF
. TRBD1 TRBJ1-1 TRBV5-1 TGCGCCAGCAGCTTGGGAGGGGGCTCGGTGAACACTGAAGCTTTCTTT CASSLGGGSVNTEAFF
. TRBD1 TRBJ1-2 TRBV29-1 TGCAGCGTTGTTAATCCGGGACAGGGGGACTATGGCTACACCTTC CSVVNPGQGDYGYTF
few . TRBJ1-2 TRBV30 TGTGCCTGGAGATCCGACAACGCTAACTATGGCTACACCTTC CAWRSDNANYGYTF
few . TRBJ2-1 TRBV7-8 TGTGCCAGCAGCATGACAGGCTATGAGCAGTTCTTC CASSMTGYEQFF
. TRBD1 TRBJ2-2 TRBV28 TGTGCCAGCAGTTGGACAGGGAACACCGGGGAGCTGTTTTTT CASSWTGNTGELFF
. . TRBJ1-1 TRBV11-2 TGTGCCAGCAGCTTAGAAAGGGGCGCTGAAGCTTTCTTT CASSLERGAEAFF
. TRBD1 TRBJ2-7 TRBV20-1 TGCAGTGCTAGTGGGACAGGGCCTCTAAACGAGCAGTACTTC CSASGTGPLNEQYF
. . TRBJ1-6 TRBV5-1 TGCGCCAGCAGCAAAGAACGACAGGATTATAATTCACCCCTCCACTTT CASSKERQDYNSPLHF
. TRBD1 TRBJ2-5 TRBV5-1 TGCGCCAGCAACGCCGGGACAGGGATTGTCCAAGAGACCCAGTACTTC CASNAGTGIVQETQYF
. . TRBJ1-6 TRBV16 TGTGCCAGCAGTCCAGGGGCCTCCTATAATTCACCCCTCCACTTT CASSPGASYNSPLHF